The source of this T cell receptor beta chain is a study of blood T cell repertoires in COVID-19 (dated by TCRdb to 2019 to 2021). At the level of the whole study: The collaborator samples originated in the United States, Italy and Spain and spanned the acute and convalescent phases of COVID-19. Samples were obtained from the ongoing ImmuneRACE study (first 160 participants) and from over 1,000 subjects provided by 6 global collaborators. The prospective study material was composed of cDNA or gDNA derived from T cells, B-cell-depleted T cells, or PBMCs. Where HLA class I and class II types were available, the types were taken from metadata supplied by the sample provider, not from assay-based typing. Sample metadata almost always included a de-identified subject ID, COVID-19 status, age in years and sex. The dataset comprised deeply sampled blood TCRbeta repertoires from subjects exposed to, actively infected with, or recovered from COVID-19. The repertoires were released in a freely available public database meant as a resource for research on the immune response to SARS-CoV-2.

On this clone itself: The clone's antigen remains unknown. No qualities accompany the bases; no much larger clone lies one base away.

Study-wide findings and limitations: Clinical and demographic metadata were provided uncurated, with the amount varying by source and participant.

TCRbeta CDR3 regions were amplified from genomic DNA using the immunoSEQ Assay, a bias-controlled multiplex PCR. On the authors' methods: Nucleated cell counts per sample were estimated from amplification of reference gene primers within the assay. To quantify the absolute abundance of each unique TCRbeta CDR3 rearrangement, sequence reads were collapsed and filtered. For each sample, productive Simpson clonality was calculated as the square root of Simpson's diversity index over productive rearrangements. Not all clones reach the TCRdb copy of this immuneACCESS table, which keeps in-frame sequences only. Checked studies attribute under half of the gap to unresolved V genes and leave the rest unexplained. V, J and clone size were drawn from that table, and D and trimming were deduced from the DNA. Counted in this sample were 130,000 to 150,000 clones; more than 70% of them appeared once. The biggest ten clones account for roughly 13% of the sample.

Whole blood was collected in K2EDTA tubes by collaborating institutions according to the institutions' own protocols. For TCRbeta analysis, collaborator samples were shipped as frozen whole blood, as isolated PBMCs, or as DNA extracted from either sample type. The CDR3 holds 15 amino acids from the cysteine to the phenylalanine. CDR3 DNA only is kept here, 45 bases in frame from base 1. V has 3 bases trimmed and J has 2 bases trimmed; junction bases matching no gene number 4. Looking up the germline V gene yields CDR1 KGHDR and CDR2 SFDVKD. The origin of this receptor is a man aged 55 to 70 with active or convalescent COVID-19. Sequenced input: peripheral blood. Recombination connected TRBV24-1 to TRBJ2-3; TRBD1 aligns with 7 central bases. The CDR3 region reads CATSDRGTDTDTQYF. The DNA sequence is given as TGTGCCACCAGTGATAGGGGGACAGACACAGATACGCAGTATTTT.